This T cell receptor (beta chain) emerged from a study of blood T cell repertoires in COVID-19. Authors' data handling: Using reference gene primer amplification, nucleated cell counts were estimated. The data were produced by immunoSEQ multiplex PCR, yet TCRdb's version contains in-frame clones alone and is incomplete. V, J and clone size derive from that table, while D and trimming were established from the DNA sequence. Of 56,000 or so clones in the sample, 88% were seen once. Per the germline V gene, CDR1 is WSHSY and CDR2 is SAAADI. J gave up 0 bases and V 3 bases, and 14 bases lay outside the gene matches. The CDR3 spans 20 residues.

The receptor was isolated from an elderly woman with active COVID-19. The rearrangement uses TRBV10-2 and TRBJ2-1, with 10 bases aligning to TRBD2. The sequencing input was peripheral blood. The CDR3 coding sequence is TGCGCCAGCAGTGACCCGACTAACATACTAGCGGGGTTCTCCTACAATGAGCAGTTCTTC. Translated: CASSDPTNILAGFSYNEQFF.